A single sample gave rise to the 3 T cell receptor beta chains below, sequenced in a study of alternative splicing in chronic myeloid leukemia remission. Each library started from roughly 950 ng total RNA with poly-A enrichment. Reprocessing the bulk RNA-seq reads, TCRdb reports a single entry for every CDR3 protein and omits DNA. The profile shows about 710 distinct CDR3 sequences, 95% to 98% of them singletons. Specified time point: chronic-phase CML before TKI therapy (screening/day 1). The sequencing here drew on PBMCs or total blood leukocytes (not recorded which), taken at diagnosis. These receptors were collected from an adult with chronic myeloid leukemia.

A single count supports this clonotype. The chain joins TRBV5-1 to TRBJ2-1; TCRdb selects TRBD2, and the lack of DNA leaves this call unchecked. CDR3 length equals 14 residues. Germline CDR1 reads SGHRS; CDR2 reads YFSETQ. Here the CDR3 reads CASSLTSGSYEQFF.

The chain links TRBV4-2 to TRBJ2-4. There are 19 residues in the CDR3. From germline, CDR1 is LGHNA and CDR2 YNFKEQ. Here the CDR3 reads CASSQSDSSIQLAKNIQYF.

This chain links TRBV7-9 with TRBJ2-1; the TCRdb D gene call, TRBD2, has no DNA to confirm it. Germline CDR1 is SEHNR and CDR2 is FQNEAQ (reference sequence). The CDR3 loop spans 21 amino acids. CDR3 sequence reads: CASSLTSSGRVKGISYNEQFF.